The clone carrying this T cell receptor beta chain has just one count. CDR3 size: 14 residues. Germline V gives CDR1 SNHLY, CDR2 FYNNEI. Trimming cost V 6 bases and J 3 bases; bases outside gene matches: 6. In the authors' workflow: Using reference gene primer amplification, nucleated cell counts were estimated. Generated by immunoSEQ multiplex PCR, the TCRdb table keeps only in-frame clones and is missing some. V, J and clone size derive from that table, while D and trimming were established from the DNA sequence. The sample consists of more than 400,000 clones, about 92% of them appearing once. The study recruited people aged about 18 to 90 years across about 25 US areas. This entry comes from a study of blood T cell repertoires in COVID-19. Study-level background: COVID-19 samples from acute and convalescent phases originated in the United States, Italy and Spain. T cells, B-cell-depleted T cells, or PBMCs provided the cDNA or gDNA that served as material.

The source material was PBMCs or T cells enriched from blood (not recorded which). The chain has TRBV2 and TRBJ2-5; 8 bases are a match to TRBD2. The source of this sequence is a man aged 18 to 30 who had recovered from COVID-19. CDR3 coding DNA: TGTGCCAGCAGGTCCGGGCGGGGGGAAGAGACCCAGTACTTC. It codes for CASRSGRGEETQYF.